Here is one TCR beta chain with its context. These data belong to a study of cytomegalovirus exposure and HLA in healthy donors. Repertoires were generated with immunoSEQ multiplex PCR, while TCRdb's copy carries only in-frame clones and drops some. Of under 350,000 clones listed, 65% to 90% were seen once; the top ten hold over 0.95%. Among the roughly 120 subjects of the validation cohort, separate from the approximately 700-subject first cohort, were the donors. Unmatched junction bases numbered 3, after V lost 7 bases and J lost 0 bases. Germline V gives CDR1 MNHEY, CDR2 SVGAGI. The CDR3 loop spans 13 amino acids.

This chain uses TRBV6-5 with TRBJ2-7; 7 positions match TRBD1. The clonotype originates from a woman between 18 and 29 years old in good health and CMV-seronegative. The specimen was PBMCs. The CDR3 loop is CASTGTDSYEQYF. CDR3 bases: TGTGCCAGCACCGGGACAGACTCCTACGAGCAGTACTTC.